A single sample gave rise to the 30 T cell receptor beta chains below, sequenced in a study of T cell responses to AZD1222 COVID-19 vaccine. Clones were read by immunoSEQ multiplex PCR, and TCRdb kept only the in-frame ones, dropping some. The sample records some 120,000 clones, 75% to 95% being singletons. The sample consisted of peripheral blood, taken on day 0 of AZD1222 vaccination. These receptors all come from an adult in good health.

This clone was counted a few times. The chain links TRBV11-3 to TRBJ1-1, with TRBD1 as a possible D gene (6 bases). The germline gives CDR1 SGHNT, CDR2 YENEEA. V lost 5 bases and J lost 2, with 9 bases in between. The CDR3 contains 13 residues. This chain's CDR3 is CASSADRNTEAFF. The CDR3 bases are TGTGCCAGCAGCGCGGACAGAAACACTGAAGCTTTCTTT.

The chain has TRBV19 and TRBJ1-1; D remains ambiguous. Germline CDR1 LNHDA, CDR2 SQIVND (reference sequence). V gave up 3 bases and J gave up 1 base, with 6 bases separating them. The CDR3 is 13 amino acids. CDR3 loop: CASSISRNTEAFF. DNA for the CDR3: TGTGCCAGTAGTATCTCCAGGAACACTGAAGCTTTCTTT.

CDR3 region: CASSLTTNSQALGRSSYEQYF. The CDR3 nucleotides are TGCGCCAGCAGCTTGACAACTAACAGCCAAGCCCTGGGGAGGAGCTCCTACGAGCAGTACTTC. The chain uses TRBV5-1 and TRBJ2-7; maybe TRBD2 (6 bases). With 1 base removed from V and 0 bases from J, the gap between germline ends came to 29 bases. From germline, CDR1 is SGHRS and CDR2 YFSETQ. This CDR3 is built from 21 residues.

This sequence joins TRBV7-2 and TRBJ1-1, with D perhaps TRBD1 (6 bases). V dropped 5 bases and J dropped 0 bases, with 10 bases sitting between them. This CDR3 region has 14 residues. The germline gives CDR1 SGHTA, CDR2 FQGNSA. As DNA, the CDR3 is TGTGCCAGCAGCCTACAGGGCTTGAACACTGAAGCTTTCTTT. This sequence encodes CASSLQGLNTEAFF.

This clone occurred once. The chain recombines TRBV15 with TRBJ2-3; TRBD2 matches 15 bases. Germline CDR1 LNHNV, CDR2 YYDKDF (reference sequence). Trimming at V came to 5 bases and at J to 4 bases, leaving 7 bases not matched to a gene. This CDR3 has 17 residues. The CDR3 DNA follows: TGTGCCACCAGCTCTCGGACTAGCGGGGGGGGAGCAGATACGCAGTATTTT. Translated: CATSSRTSGGGADTQYF.

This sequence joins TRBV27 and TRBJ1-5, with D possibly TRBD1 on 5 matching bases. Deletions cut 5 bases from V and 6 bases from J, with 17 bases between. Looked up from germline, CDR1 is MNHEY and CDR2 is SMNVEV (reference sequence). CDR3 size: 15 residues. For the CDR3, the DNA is TGTGCCAGCAGTCTTGGGGACGGTAGGAGTCAGCCCCAGCATTTT. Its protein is CASSLGDGRSQPQHF.

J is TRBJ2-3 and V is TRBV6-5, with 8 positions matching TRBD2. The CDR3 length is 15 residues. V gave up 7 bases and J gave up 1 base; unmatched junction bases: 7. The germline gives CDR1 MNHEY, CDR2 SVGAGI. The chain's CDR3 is CASTTGGARTDTQYF. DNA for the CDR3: TGTGCCAGCACCACGGGGGGGGCGCGCACAGATACGCAGTATTTT.

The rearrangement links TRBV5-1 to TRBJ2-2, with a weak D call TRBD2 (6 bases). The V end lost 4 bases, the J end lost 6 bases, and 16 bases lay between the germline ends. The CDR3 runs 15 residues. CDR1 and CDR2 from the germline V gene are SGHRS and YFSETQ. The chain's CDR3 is CASSRGTGESGELFF. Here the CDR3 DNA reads TGCGCCAGCAGCCGAGGGACGGGAGAATCCGGGGAGCTGTTTTTT.

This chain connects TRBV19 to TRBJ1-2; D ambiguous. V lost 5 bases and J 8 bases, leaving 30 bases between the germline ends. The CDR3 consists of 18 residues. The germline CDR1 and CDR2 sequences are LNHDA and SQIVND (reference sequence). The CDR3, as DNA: TGTGCCAGTAGTTTTTCCTCCGACATAGAAAGTTCTTCTAGAGGCTACACCTTC. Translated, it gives CASSFSSDIESSSRGYTF.

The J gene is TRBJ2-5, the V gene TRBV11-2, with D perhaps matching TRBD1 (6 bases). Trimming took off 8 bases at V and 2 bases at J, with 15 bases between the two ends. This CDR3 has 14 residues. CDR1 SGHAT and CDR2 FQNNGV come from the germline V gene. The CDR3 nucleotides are TGTGCCAGCCGACCCGAGGGGGATCAAGAGACCCAGTACTTC. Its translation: CASRPEGDQETQYF.

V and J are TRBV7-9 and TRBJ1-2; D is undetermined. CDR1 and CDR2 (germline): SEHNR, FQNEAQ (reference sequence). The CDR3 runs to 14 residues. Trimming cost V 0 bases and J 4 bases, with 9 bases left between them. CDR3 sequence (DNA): TGTGCCAGCAGCTTAGCGTCCAGTCTCTATGGCTACACCTTC. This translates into CASSLASSLYGYTF.

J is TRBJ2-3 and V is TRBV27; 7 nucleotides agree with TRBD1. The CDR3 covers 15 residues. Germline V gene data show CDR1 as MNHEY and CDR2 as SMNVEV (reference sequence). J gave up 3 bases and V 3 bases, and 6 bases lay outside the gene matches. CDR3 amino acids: CASSFGQGVTDTQYF. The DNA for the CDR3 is TGTGCCAGCAGTTTTGGCCAGGGGGTGACAGATACGCAGTATTTT.

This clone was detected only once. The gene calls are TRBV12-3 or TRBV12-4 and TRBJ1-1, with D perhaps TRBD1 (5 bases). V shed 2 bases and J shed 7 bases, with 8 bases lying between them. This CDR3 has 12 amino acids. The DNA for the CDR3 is TGTGCCAGCAGTTTACAGGGCATTGAAGCTTTCTTT. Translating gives CASSLQGIEAFF.

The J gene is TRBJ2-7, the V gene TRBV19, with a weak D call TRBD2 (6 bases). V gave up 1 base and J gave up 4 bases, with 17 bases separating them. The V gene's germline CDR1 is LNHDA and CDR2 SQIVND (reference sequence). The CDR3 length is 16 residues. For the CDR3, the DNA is TGTGCCAGTAGTATAGCGGGAGACAGCTACTTGTACGAGCAGTACTTC. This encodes CASSIAGDSYLYEQYF. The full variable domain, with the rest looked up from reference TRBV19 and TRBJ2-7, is DGGITQSPKYLFRKEGQNVTLSCEQNLNHDAMYWYRQDPGQGLRLIYYSQIVNDFQKGDIAEGYSVSREKKESFPLTVTSAQKNPTAFYLCASSIAGDSYLYEQYFGPGTRLTVT.

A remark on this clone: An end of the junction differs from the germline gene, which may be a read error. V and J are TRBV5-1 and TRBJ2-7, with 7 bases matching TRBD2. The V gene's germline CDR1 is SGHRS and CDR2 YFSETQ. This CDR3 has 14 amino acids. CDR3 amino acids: CASSLAGGSSEQYF. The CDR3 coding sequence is TGCGCCAGCAGCTTGGCGGGGGGATCCTCCGAGCAGTACTTC.

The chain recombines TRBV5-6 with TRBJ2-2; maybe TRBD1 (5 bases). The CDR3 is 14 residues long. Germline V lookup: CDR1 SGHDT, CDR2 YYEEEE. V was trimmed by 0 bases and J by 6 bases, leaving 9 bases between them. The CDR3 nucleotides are TGTGCCAGCAGCTTGGCCGCAGGGTCCGGGGAGCTGTTTTTT. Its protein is CASSLAAGSGELFF.

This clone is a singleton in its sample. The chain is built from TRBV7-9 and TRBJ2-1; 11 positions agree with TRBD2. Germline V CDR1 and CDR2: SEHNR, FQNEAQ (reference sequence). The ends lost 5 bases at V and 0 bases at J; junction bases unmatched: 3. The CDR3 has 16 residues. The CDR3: CASSDTSGSSYNEQFF. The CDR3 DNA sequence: TGTGCCAGCAGCGATACTAGCGGGAGCTCCTACAATGAGCAGTTCTTC.

This CDR3 reads CASSPLFLAGVVGELFF. CDR3 in DNA: TGTGCCAGCAGCCCCCTCTTCCTGGCGGGAGTGGTCGGGGAGCTGTTTTTT. The rearrangement links TRBV28 to TRBJ2-2; 7 bases are shared with TRBD2. Germline CDR1 is MDHEN and CDR2 is SYDVKM. The ends lost 6 bases at V and 7 bases at J; junction bases unmatched: 17. The CDR3 covers 17 residues. Full variable domain (remainder filled in from reference TRBV28 and TRBJ2-2): DVKVTQSSRYLVKRTGEKVFLECVQDMDHENMFWYRQDPGLGLRLIYFSYDVKMKEKGDIPEGYSVSREKKERFSLILESASTNQTSMYLCASSPLFLAGVVGELFFGEGSRLTVL.

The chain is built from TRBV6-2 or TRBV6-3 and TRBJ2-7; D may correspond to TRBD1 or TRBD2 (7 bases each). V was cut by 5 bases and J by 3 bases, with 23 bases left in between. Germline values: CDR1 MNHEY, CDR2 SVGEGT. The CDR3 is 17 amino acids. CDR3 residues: CASSLPTGEGFLYEQYF. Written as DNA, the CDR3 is TGTGCCAGCAGTCTTCCCACAGGGGAGGGATTCCTCTACGAGCAGTACTTC.

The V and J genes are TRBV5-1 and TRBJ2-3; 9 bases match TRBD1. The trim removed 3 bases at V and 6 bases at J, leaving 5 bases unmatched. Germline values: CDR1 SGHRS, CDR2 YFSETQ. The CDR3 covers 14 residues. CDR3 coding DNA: TGCGCCAGCAGCTCCGGACAGGGGTGGGATACGCAGTATTTT. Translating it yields CASSSGQGWDTQYF.

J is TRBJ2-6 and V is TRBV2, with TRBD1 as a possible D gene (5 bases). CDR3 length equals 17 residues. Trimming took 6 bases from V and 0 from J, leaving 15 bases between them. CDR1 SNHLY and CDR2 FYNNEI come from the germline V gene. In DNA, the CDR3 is TGTGCCAGCAGCGTCAGGGATGTAGGCTCTGGGGCCAACGTCCTGACTTTC. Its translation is CASSVRDVGSGANVLTF.

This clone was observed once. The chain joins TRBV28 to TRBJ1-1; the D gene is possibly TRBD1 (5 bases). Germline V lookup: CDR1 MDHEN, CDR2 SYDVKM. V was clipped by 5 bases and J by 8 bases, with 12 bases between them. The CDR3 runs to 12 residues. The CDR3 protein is CASSLLPGEAFF. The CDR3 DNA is TGTGCCAGCAGTCTGCTCCCAGGGGAAGCTTTCTTT.

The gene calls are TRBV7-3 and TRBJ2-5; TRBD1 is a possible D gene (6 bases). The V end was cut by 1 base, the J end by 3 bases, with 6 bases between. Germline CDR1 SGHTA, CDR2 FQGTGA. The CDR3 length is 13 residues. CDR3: CASSLNREETQYF. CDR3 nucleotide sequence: TGTGCCAGCAGCTTAAACAGGGAAGAGACCCAGTACTTC.

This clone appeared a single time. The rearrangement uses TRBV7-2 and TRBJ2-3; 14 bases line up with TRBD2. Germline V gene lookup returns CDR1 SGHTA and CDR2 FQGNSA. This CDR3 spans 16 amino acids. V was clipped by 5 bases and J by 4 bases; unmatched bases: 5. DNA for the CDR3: TGTGCCAGCAGCCTCCGGACTAGCGGGGGGTCAGATACGCAGTATTTT. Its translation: CASSLRTSGGSDTQYF.

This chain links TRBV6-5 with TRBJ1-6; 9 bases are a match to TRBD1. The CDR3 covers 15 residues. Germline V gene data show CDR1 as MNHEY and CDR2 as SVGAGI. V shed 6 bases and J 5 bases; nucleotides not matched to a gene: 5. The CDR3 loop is CASSLTGGDNSPLHF. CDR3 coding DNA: TGTGCCAGCAGCCTGACAGGGGGGGATAATTCACCCCTCCACTTT.

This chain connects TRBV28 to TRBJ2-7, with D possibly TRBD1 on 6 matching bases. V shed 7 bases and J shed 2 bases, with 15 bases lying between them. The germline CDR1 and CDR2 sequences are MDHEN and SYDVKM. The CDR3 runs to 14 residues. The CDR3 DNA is TGTGCCAGCATCCGGACAGAGAGCACCTACGAGCAGTACTTC. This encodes CASIRTESTYEQYF.

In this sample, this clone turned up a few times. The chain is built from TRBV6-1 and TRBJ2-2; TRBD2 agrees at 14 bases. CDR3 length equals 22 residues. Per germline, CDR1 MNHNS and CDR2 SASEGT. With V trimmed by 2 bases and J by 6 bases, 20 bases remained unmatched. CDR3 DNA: TGTGCCAGCAGTGAACTGGCAGGGGGCTCTGGACTAGCGGGAGGTAGTGCCGGGGAGCTGTTTTTT. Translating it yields CASSELAGGSGLAGGSAGELFF.

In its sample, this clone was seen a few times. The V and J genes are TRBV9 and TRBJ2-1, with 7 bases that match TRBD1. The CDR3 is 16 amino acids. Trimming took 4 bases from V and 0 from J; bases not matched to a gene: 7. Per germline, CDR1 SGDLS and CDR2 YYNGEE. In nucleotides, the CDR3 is TGTGCCAGCAGCCCCCTTTGGGACAGCTCCTACAATGAGCAGTTCTTC. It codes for CASSPLWDSSYNEQFF.

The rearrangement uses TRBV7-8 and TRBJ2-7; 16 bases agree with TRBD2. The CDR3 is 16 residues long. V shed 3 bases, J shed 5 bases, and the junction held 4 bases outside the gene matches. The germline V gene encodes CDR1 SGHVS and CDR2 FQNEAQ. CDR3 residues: CASSLGLAGGKHEQYF. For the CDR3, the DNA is TGTGCCAGCAGCTTGGGACTAGCGGGAGGGAAGCACGAGCAGTACTTC.

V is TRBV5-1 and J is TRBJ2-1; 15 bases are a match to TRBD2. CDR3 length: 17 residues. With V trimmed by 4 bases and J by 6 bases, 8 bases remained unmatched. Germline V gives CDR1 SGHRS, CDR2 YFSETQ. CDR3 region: CASSPGLAGGSSNEQFF. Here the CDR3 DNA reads TGCGCCAGCAGCCCCGGACTAGCGGGAGGGTCATCCAATGAGCAGTTCTTC. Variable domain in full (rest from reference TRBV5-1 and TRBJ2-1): KAGVTQTPRYLIKTRGQQVTLSCSPISGHRSVSWYQQTPGQGLQFLFEYFSETQRNKGNFPGRFSGRQFSNSRSEMNVSTLELGDSALYLCASSPGLAGGSSNEQFFGPGTRLTVL.